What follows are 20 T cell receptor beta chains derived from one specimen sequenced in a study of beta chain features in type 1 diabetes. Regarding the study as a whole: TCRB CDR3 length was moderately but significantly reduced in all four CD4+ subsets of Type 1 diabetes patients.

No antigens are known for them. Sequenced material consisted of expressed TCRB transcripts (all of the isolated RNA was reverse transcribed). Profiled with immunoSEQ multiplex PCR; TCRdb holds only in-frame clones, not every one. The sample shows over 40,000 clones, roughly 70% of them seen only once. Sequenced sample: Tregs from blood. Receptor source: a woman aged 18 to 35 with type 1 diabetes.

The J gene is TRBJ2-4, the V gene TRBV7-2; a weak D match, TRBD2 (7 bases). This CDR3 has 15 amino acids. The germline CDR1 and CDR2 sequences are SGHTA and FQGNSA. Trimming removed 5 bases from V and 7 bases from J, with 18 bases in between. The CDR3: CASSPGAGALNIQYF. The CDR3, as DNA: TGTGCCAGCAGCCCGGGGGCGGGGGCGCTCAACATTCAGTACTTC.

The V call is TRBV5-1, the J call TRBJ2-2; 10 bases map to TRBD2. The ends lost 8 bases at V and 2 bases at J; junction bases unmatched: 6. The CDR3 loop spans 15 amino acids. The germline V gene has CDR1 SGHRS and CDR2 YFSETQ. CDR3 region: CASTIAGGNTGELFF. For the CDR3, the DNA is TGCGCCAGTACCATAGCGGGAGGAAACACCGGGGAGCTGTTTTTT. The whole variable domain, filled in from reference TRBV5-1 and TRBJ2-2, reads KAGVTQTPRYLIKTRGQQVTLSCSPISGHRSVSWYQQTPGQGLQFLFEYFSETQRNKGNFPGRFSGRQFSNSRSEMNVSTLELGDSALYLCASTIAGGNTGELFFGEGSRLTVL.

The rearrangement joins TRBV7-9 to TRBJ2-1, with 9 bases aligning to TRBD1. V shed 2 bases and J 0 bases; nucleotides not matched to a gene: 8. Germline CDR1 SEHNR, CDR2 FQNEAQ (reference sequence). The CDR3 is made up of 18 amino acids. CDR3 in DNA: TGTGCCAGCAGCTTACCAGGACAGGGGACATACTCCTACAATGAGCAGTTCTTC. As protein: CASSLPGQGTYSYNEQFF.

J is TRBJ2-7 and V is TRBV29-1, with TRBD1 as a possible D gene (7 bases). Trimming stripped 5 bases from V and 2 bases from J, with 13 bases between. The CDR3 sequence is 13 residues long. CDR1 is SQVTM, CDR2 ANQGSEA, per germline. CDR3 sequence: CSVRGGGTYEQYF. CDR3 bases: TGCAGCGTTCGAGGAGGGGGCACCTACGAGCAGTACTTC.

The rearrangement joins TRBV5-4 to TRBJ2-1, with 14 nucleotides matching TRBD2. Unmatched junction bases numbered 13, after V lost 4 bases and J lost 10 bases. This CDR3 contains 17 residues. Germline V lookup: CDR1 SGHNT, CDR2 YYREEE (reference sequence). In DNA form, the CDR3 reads TGTGCCAGCAGCCCTTTGTCGGGACTAGCGGGAGCTCGCGAGCAGTTCTTC. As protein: CASSPLSGLAGAREQFF.

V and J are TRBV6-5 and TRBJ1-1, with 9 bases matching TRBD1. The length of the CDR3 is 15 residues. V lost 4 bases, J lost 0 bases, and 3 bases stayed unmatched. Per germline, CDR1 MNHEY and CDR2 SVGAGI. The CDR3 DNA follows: TGTGCCAGCAGTTCTCACAGGGGGCTGAACACTGAAGCTTTCTTT. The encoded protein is CASSSHRGLNTEAFF.

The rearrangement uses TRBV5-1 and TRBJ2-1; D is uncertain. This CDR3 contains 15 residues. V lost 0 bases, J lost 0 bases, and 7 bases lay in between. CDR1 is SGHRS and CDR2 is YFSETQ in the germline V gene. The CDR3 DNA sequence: TGCGCCAGCAGCTTGGGGCACCTCTCCTACAATGAGCAGTTCTTC. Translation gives CASSLGHLSYNEQFF.

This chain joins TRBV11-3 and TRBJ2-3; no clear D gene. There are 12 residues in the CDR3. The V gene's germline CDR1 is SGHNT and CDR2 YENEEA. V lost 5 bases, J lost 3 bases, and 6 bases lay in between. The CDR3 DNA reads TGTGCCAGCAGCCCCGTGACAGATACGCAGTATTTT. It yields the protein CASSPVTDTQYF.

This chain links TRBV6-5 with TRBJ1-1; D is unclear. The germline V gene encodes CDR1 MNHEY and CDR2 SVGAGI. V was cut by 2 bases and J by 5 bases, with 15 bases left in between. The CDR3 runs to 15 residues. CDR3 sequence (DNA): TGTGCCAGCAGTTACGGAGGTGGTTTCGGGACTGAAGCTTTCTTT. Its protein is CASSYGGGFGTEAFF.

The chain's CDR3 is CASSLTLAGGYKKQFF. For the CDR3, the DNA is TGTGCCAGCAGTTTAACGTTAGCGGGAGGTTACAAGAAGCAGTTCTTC. V and J are TRBV27 and TRBJ2-1; 10 bases agree with TRBD2. Germline-derived CDR1 and CDR2 are MNHEY and SMNVEV (reference sequence). With V trimmed by 2 bases and J by 11 bases, 12 bases remained unmatched. The CDR3 extends over 16 amino acids.

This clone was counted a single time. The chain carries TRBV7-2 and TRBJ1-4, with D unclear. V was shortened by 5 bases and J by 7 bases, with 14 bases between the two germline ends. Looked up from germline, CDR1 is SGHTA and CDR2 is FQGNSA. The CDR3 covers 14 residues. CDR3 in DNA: TGTGCCAGCAGCCCACGACATCGGGGTGAAAAACTGTTTTTT. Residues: CASSPRHRGEKLFF.

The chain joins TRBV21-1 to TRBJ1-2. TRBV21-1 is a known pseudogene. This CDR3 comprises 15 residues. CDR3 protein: CASSKVDLANYGYTF. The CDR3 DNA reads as TGTGCCAGCAGCAAAGTGGACTTAGCTAACTATGGCTACACCTTC.

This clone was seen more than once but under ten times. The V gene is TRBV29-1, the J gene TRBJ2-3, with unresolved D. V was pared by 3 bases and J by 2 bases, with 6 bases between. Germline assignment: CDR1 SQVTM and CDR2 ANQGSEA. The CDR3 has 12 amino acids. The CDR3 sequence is CSVDGFTDTQYF. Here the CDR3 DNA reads TGCAGCGTTGACGGGTTCACAGATACGCAGTATTTT.

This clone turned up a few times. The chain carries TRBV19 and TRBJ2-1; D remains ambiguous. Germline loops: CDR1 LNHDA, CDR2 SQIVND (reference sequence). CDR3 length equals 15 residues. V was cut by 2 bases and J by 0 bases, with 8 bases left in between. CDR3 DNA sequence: TGTGCCAGTAGTATAACCGAGAGCTCCTACAATGAGCAGTTCTTC. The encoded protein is CASSITESSYNEQFF.

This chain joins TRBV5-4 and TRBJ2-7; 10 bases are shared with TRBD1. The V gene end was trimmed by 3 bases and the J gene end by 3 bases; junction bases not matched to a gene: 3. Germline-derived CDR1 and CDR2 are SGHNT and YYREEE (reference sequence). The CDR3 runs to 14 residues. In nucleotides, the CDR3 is TGTGCCAGCAGCTCCGGGACAGGGGTCTACGAGCAGTACTTC. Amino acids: CASSSGTGVYEQYF.

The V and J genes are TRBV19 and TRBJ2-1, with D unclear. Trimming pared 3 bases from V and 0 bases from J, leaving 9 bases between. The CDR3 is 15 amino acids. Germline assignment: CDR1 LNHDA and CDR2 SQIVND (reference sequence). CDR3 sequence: CASSIAYSSYNEQFF. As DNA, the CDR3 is TGTGCCAGTAGTATTGCATACAGCTCCTACAATGAGCAGTTCTTC.

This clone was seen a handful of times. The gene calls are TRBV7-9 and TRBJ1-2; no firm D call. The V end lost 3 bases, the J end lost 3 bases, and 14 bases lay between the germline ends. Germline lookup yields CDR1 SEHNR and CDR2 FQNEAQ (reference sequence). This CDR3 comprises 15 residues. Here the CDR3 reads CASSLRPRQDYGYTF. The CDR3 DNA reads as TGTGCCAGCAGCTTGAGGCCTCGGCAAGACTATGGCTACACCTTC.

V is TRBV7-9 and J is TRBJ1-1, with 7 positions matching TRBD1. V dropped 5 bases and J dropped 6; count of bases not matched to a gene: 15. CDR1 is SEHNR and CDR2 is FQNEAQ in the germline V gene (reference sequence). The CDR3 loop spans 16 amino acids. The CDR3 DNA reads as TGTGCCAGCAGCACACTCCTCCAGGGGGGTCGAGCTGAAGCTTTCTTT. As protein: CASSTLLQGGRAEAFF.

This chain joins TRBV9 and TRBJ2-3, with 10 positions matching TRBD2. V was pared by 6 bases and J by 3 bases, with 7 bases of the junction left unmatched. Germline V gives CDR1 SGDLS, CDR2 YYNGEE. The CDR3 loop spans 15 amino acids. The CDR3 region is CASTQAGGPTDTQYF. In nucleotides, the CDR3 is TGTGCCAGCACCCAAGCGGGAGGGCCGACAGATACGCAGTATTTT.

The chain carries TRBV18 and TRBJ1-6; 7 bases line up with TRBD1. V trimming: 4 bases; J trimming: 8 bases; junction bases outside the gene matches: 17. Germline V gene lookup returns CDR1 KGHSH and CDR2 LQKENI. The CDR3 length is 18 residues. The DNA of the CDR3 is TGTGCCAGCTCACTGTATGGGACAGCCCCCGGGGCGCATTCACCCCTCCACTTT. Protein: CASSLYGTAPGAHSPLHF.